This TCR beta chain was recorded in a study of control samples from healthy donors and cancer patients. The repertoire was sequenced with immunoSEQ multiplex PCR; TCRdb's copy has only in-frame clones and lacks some. The repertoire holds some 150,000 clones, with about 90% as singletons. Germline V CDR1 and CDR2: SGHNT, YYREEE (reference sequence). This CDR3 is 13 amino acids long. Trimming left V 0 bases short and J 4 bases short, with 5 bases between. Sequencing was carried out using blood. The receptor's source is a man aged 18 to 29 in good health. This chain uses TRBV5-4 with TRBJ1-3; D is ambiguous. CDR3: CASSLGSGNTIYF. In nucleotides, the CDR3 is TGTGCCAGCAGCTTGGGTTCGGGAAACACCATATATTTT.